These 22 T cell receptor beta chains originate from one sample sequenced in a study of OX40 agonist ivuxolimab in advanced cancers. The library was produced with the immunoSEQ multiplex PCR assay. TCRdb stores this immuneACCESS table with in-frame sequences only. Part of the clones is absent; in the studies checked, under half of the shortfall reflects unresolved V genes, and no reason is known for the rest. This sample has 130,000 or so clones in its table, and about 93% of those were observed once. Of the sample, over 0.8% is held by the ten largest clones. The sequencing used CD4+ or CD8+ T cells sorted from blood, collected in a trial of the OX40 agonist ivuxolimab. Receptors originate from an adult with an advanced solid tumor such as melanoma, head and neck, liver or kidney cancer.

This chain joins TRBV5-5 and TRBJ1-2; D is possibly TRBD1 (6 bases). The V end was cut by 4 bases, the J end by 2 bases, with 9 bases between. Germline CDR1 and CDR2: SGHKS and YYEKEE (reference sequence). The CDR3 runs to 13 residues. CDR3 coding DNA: TGTGCCAGCAGCGCCGACAGGAACTATGGCTACACCTTC. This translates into CASSADRNYGYTF.

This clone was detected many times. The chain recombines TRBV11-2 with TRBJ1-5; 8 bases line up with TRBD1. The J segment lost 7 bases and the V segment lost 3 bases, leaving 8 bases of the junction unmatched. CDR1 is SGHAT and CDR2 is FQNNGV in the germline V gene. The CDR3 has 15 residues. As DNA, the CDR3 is TGTGCCAGCAGCTTGAACAGGGGGGGTGGACAGCCCCAGCATTTT. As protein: CASSLNRGGGQPQHF.

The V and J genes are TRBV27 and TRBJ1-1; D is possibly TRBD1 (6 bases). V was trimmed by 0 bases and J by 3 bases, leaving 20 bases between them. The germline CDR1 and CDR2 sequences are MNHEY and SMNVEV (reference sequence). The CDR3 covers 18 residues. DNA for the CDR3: TGTGCCAGCAGTTTATCGATCTTTGGTCTAGGGGGGTACACTGAAGCTTTCTTT. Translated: CASSLSIFGLGGYTEAFF.

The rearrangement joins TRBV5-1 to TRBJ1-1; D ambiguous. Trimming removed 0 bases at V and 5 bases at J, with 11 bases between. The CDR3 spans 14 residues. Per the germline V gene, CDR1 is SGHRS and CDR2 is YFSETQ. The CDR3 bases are TGCGCCAGCAGCTTGGTTCAGTCAAGGACTGAAGCTTTCTTT. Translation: CASSLVQSRTEAFF.

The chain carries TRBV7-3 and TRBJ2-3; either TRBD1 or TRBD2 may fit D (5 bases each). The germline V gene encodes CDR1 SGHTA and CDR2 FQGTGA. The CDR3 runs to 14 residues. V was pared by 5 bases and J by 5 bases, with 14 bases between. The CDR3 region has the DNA TGTGCCAGCAGCGGGGGATGGGCCGAAGATACGCAGTATTTT. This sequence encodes CASSGGWAEDTQYF.

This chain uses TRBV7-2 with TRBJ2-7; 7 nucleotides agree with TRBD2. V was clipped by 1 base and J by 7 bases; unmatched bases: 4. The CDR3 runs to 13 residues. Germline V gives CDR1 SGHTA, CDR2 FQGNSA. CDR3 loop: CASSLEPGGEQYF. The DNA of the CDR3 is TGTGCCAGCAGCTTAGAGCCCGGGGGGGAGCAGTACTTC.

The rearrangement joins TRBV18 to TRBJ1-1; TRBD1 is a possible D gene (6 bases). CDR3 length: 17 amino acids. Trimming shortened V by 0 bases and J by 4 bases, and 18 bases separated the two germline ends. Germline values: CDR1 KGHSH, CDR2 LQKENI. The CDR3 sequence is CASSPPNAQTGGTEAFF. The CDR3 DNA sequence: TGTGCCAGCTCACCACCAAATGCTCAGACAGGAGGCACTGAAGCTTTCTTT.

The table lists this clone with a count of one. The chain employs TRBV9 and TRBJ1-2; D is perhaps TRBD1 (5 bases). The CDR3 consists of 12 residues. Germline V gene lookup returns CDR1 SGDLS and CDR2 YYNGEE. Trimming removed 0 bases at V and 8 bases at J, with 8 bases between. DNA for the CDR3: TGTGCCAGCAGCGTAGTTCGGGGGGGCTACACCTTC. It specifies CASSVVRGGYTF.

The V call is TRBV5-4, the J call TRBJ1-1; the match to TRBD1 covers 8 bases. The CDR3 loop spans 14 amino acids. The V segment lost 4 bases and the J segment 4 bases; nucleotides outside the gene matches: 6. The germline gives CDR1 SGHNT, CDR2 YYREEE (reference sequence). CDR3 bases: TGTGCCAGCAGCAGTGGACAGGGAAGCACTGAAGCTTTCTTT. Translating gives CASSSGQGSTEAFF. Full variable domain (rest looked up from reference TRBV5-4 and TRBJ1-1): ETGVTQSPTHLIKTRGQQVTLRCSSQSGHNTVSWYQQALGQGPQFIFQYYREEENGRGNFPPRFSGLQFPNYSSELNVNALELDDSALYLCASSSGQGSTEAFFGQGTRLTVV.

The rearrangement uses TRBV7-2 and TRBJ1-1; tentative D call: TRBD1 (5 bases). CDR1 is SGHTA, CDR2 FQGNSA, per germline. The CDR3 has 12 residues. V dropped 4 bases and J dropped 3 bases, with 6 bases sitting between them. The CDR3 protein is CASSWGDTEAFF. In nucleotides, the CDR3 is TGTGCCAGCAGCTGGGGGGACACTGAAGCTTTCTTT. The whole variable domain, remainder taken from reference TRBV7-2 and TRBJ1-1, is GAGVSQSPSNKVTEKGKDVELRCDPISGHTALYWYRQSLGQGLEFLIYFQGNSAPDKSGLPSDRFSAERTGGSVSTLTIQRTQQEDSAVYLCASSWGDTEAFFGQGTRLTVV.

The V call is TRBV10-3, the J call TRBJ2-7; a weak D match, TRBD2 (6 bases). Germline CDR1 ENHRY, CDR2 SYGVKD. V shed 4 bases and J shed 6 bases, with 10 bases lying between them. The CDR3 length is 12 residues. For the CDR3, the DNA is TGTGCCATCAGTGGACTCGGGGGCGAGCAGTACTTC. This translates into CAISGLGGEQYF.

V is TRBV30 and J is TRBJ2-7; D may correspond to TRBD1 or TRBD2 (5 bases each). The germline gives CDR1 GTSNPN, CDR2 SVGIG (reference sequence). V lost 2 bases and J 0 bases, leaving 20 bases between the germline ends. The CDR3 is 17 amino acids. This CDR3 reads CAWSLLGDLALSYEQYF. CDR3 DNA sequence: TGTGCCTGGAGTCTGTTGGGGGATTTAGCCCTCTCCTACGAGCAGTACTTC.

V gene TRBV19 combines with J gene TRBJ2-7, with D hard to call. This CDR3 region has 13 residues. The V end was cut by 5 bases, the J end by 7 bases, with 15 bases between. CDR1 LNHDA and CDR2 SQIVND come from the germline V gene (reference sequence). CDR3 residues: CASSRQISGEQYF. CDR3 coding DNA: TGTGCCAGTAGTCGCCAGATTTCGGGTGAGCAGTACTTC.

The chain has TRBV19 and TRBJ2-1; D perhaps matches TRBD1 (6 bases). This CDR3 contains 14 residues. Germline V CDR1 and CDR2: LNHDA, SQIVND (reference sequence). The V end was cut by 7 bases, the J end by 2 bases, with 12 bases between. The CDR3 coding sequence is TGTGCCAGTACCCCCACAGGGCCCTACAATGAGCAGTTCTTC. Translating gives CASTPTGPYNEQFF.

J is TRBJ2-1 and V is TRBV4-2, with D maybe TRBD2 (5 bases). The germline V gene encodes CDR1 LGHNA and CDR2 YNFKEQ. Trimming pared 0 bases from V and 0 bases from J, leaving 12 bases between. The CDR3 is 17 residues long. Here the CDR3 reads CASSQDFAGSSYNEQFF. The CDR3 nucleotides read TGTGCCAGCAGCCAAGATTTTGCGGGTAGCTCCTACAATGAGCAGTTCTTC.

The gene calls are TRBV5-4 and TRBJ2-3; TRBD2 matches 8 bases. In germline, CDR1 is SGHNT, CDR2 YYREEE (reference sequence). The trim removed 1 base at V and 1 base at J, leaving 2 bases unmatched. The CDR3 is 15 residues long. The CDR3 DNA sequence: TGTGCCAGCAGCTTGAAGACTAGCGGCACAGATACGCAGTATTTT. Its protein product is CASSLKTSGTDTQYF.

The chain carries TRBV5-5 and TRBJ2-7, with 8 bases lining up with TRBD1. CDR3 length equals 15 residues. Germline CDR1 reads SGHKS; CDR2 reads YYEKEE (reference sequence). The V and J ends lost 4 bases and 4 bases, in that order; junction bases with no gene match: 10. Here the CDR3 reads CASSRAGTGKYEQYF. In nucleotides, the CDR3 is TGTGCCAGCAGCCGCGCGGGGACAGGAAAGTACGAGCAGTACTTC.

The CDR3 region has the DNA TGTGCCAGCAGCCAAGACATAGCGGGAGGCAGTATCGGGCAGTACTTC. Translated, it gives CASSQDIAGGSIGQYF. V gene TRBV4-2 combines with J gene TRBJ2-7, with 10 bases identical to TRBD2. After removal of 0 bases from V and 9 bases from J, the junction contained 11 bases not matched to a gene. This CDR3 is built from 16 residues. Germline CDR1 LGHNA, CDR2 YNFKEQ.

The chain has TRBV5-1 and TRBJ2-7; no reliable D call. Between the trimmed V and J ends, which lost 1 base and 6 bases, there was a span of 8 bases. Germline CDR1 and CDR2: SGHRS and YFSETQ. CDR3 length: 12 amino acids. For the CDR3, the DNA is TGCGCCAGCAGCTTGAAAGGGTCCGAGCAGTACTTC. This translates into CASSLKGSEQYF.

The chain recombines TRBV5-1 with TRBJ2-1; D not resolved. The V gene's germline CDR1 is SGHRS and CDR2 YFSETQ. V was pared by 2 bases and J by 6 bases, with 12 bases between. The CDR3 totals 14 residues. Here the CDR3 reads CASSFEAYSNEQFF. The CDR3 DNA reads TGCGCCAGCAGCTTTGAAGCTTATAGCAATGAGCAGTTCTTC.

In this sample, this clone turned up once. CDR3 DNA: TGTGCCAGCAGCCGAGCCAGGGCCTCTGGGGCCAACGTCCTGACTTTC. Its translation: CASSRARASGANVLTF. The chain uses TRBV2 and TRBJ2-6, with D possibly matching TRBD1 (5 bases). Trimming removed 6 bases at V and 0 bases at J, with 12 bases between. Germline CDR1 is SNHLY and CDR2 is FYNNEI. The CDR3 runs to 16 residues.

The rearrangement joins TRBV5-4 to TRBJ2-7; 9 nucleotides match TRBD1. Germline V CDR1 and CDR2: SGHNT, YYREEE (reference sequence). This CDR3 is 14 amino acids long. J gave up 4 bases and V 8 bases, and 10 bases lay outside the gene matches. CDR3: CASRRDRAVYEQYF. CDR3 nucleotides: TGTGCCAGTCGAAGGGACAGGGCTGTTTACGAGCAGTACTTC.